This TCR beta chain was identified during a study of T-cell reconstitution after alpha-beta-depleted transplantation in children. Study findings and constraints: T-cell numbers and diversity one year post-transplant derived largely from freshly generated T cells. The origin of high day-60 TCRbeta diversity in some patients lay in surviving recipient T cells and thymic progenitors. The origin of alpha-beta T cells about two months after transplant was reportedly several hundred expanded graft clones.

The TCRbeta library was prepared with unique molecular identifiers. TCRdb re-analysed the PCR reads in MiXCR, keeping a single row per CDR3 protein. The table includes 98,000 or so distinct CDR3 sequences, 20% to 25% detected once. CDR1 is SGHDT, CDR2 YYEEEE, per germline. The CDR3 has 16 residues. Deletions cut 3 bases from V and 13 bases from J, with 25 bases between. This clonotype was detected a few times. Its antigen is as yet unknown. The rearrangement joins TRBV5-6 to TRBJ1-4, with D possibly TRBD1 on 5 matching bases. This sample comprised PBMCs, obtained before TCRalphabeta/CD19-depleted stem cell transplant. The sequence was obtained from a boy aged 2-15 years with acute lymphoblastic leukemia, due to receive a stem cell transplant. DNA for the CDR3: TGTGCCAGCAGCTCGTATTATTGGACGGATCCGGGGGGACTGTTTTTT. Protein sequence: CASSSYYWTDPGGLFF.